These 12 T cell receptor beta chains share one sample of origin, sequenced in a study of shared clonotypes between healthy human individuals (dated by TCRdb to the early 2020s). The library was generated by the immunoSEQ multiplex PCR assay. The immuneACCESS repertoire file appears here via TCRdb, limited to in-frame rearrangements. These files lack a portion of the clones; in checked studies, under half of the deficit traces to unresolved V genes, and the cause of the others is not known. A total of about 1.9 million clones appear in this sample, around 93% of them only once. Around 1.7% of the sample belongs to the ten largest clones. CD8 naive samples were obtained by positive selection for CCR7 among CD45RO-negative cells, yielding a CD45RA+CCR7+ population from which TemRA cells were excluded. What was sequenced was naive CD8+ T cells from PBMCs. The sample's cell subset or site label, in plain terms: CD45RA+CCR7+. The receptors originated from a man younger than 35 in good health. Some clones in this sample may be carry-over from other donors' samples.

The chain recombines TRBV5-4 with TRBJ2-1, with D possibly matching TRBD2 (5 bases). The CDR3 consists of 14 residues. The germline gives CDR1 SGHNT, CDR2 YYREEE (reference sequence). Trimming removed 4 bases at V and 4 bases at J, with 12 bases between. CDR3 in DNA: TGTGCCAGCAGCCGGAGGTCAGATTACAATGAGCAGTTCTTC. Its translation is CASSRRSDYNEQFF.

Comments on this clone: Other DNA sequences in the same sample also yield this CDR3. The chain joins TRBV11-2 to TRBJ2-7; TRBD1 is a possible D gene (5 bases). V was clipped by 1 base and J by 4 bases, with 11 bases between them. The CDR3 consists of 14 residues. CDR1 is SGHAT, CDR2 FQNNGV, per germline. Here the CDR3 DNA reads TGTGCCAGCAGCTTAGGGGCAGGGTTGTACGAGCAGTACTTC. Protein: CASSLGAGLYEQYF.

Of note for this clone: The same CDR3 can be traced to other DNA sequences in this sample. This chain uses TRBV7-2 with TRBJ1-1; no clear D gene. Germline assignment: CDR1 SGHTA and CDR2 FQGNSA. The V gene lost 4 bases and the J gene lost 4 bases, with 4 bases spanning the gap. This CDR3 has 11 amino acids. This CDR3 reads CASSYGTEAFF. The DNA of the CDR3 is TGTGCCAGCAGCTATGGCACTGAAGCTTTCTTT.

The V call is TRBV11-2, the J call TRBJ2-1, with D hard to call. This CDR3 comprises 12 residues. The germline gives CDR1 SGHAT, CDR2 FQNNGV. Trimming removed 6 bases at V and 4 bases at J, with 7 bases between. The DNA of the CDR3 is TGTGCCAGCAGAAGGGTTTACAATGAGCAGTTCTTC. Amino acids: CASRRVYNEQFF.

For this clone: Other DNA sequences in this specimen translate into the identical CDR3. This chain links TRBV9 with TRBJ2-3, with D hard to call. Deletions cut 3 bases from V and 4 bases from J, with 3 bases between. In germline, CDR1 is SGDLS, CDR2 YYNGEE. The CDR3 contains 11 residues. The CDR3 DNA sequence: TGTGCCAGCAGCGCCGCAGATACGCAGTATTTT. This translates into CASSAADTQYF.

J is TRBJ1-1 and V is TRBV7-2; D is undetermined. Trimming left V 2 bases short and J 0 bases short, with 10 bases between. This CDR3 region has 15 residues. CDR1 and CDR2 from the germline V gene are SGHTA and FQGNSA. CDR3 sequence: CASSLRVGVNTEAFF. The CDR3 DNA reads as TGTGCCAGCAGCTTAAGGGTTGGGGTGAACACTGAAGCTTTCTTT.

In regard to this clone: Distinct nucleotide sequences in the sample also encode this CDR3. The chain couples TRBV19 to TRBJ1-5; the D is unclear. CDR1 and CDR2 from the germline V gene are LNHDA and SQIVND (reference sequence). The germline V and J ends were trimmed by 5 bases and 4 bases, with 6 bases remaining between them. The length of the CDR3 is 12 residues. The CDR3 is CASSLGNQPQHF. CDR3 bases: TGTGCCAGTAGTCTAGGGAATCAGCCCCAGCATTTT.

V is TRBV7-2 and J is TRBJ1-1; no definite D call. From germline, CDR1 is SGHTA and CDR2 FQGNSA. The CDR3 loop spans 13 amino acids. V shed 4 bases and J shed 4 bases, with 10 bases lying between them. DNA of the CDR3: TGTGCCAGCAGCTACCGACTCGTCACTGAAGCTTTCTTT. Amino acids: CASSYRLVTEAFF.

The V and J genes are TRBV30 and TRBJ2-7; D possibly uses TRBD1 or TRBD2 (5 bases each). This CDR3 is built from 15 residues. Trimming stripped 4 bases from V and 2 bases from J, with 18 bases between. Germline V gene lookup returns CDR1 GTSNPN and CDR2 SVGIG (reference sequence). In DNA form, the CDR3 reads TGTGCCTGGATGGAAATTGAGGGGATGGCCTACGAGCAGTACTTC. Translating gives CAWMEIEGMAYEQYF.

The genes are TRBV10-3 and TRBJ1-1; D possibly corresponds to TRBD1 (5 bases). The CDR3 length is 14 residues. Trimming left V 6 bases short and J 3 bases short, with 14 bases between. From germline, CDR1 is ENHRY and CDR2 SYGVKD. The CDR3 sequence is CAIRTGGGDTEAFF. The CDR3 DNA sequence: TGTGCCATCAGGACTGGTGGGGGGGACACTGAAGCTTTCTTT.

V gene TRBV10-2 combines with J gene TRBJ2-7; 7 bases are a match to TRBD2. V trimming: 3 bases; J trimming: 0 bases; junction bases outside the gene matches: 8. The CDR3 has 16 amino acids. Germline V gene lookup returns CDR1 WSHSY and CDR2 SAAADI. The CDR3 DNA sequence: TGCGCCAGCAGTGACAGTAGCGGGCAGAGCTCCTACGAGCAGTACTTC. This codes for CASSDSSGQSSYEQYF.

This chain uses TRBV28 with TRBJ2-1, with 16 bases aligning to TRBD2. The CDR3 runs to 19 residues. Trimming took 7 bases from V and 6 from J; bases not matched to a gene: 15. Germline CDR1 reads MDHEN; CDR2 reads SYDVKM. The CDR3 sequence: CASTRPPGLAGGPLNEQFF. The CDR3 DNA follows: TGTGCCAGCACCCGACCCCCGGGACTAGCGGGAGGGCCTCTCAATGAGCAGTTCTTC.